The 25 T cell receptor beta chains in this list originate from one sample, sequenced in a study of T cells after yellow fever vaccination. From the 5' RACE reads, TCRdb called clonotypes with MiXCR, one entry per CDR3 protein. The profile covers roughly 320,000 distinct CDR3 sequences, with around 10% appearing a single time and 3% to 4% taken by the ten largest. Specimen: CD4+ T cells sorted from PBMCs, collected 45 days after the yellow fever booster vaccination. Receptor source: a man in his late teens or twenties who received the YFV17D yellow fever vaccine.

The chain has TRBV4-1 and TRBJ2-3; TRBD1 or TRBD2 may be the D gene (6 bases each). Trimming left V 2 bases short and J 0 bases short, with 12 bases between. The CDR3 length is 16 residues. CDR1 is MGHRA and CDR2 is YSYEKL in the germline V gene. In DNA form, the CDR3 reads TGCGCCAGCAGCCAATCAAGGGGGAGGAGCACAGATACGCAGTATTTT. It specifies CASSQSRGRSTDTQYF.

In its sample, this clonotype was seen a few times. The genes are TRBV6-5 and TRBJ2-7; D may be TRBD2 (6 bases). Trimming left V 0 bases short and J 6 bases short, with 15 bases between. The length of the CDR3 is 15 residues. Germline-derived CDR1 and CDR2 are MNHEY and SVGAGI. Written as DNA, the CDR3 is TGTGCCAGCAGTTACTCCGCGAGCATCGGGGGCGAGCAGTACTTC. It yields the protein CASSYSASIGGEQYF.

This clonotype has a count of ten or more. The chain has TRBV7-9 and TRBJ2-2; D perhaps matches TRBD2 (5 bases). V lost 10 bases to trimming and J lost 2 bases, with 14 bases between them. The CDR3 totals 14 residues. Germline V gene lookup returns CDR1 SEHNR and CDR2 FQNEAQ (reference sequence). For the CDR3, the DNA is TGTGCCATACTAGACGCCGAAAACACCGGGGAGCTGTTTTTT. This sequence encodes CAILDAENTGELFF. Complete variable domain (other parts from reference TRBV7-9 and TRBJ2-2): DTGVSQNPRHKITKRGQNVTFRCDPISEHNRLYWYRQTLGQGPEFLTYFQNEAQLEKSRLLSDRFSAERPKGSFSTLEIQRTEQGDSAMYLCAILDAENTGELFFGEGSRLTVL.

This clonotype was detected many times. The chain links TRBV11-3 to TRBJ2-3, with D hard to call. The CDR3 runs 13 residues. V lost 1 base and J lost 6, with 8 bases in between. Germline CDR1 and CDR2: SGHNT and YENEEA. CDR3 sequence: CASSLVAKDTQYF. CDR3 sequence (DNA): TGTGCCAGCAGCTTAGTAGCTAAGGATACGCAGTATTTT. The full variable domain, its missing parts supplied by reference TRBV11-3 and TRBJ2-3, is EAGVVQSPRYKIIEKKQPVAFWCNPISGHNTLYWYLQNLGQGPELLIRYENEEAVDDSQLPKDRFSAERLKGVDSTLKIQPAELGDSAVYLCASSLVAKDTQYFGPGTRLTVL.

This clonotype was seen only a few times. One end of the junction is discordant with germline, which a read error may explain. The genes are TRBV7-7 and TRBJ2-1; a possible D gene is TRBD1 (6 bases). Looked up from germline, CDR1 is SSHAT and CDR2 is FNYEAQ (reference sequence). The CDR3 has 12 amino acids. The CDR3 nucleotides are TGTGCTAGCAGCCAGGGCAGGGGCCGTTTGACATTC. The encoded protein is CASSQGRGRLTF.

This chain uses TRBV7-9 with TRBJ2-5; 7 bases align to TRBD2. The CDR3 has 13 residues. Per the germline V gene, CDR1 is SEHNR and CDR2 is FQNEAQ (reference sequence). Trimming removed 5 bases from V and 5 bases from J; junction bases left unmatched: 5. This CDR3 is CASSPLGGETQYF. CDR3 coding DNA: TGTGCCAGCAGCCCCCTCGGGGGGGAGACCCAGTACTTC.

The gene calls are TRBV14 and TRBJ1-6, with a tentative D call TRBD1 (5 bases). CDR1 is SGHDN and CDR2 is FVKESK in the germline V gene. Trimming cost V 0 bases and J 4 bases, with 13 bases left between them. This CDR3 comprises 17 residues. The CDR3 coding sequence is TGTGCCAGCAGCCAAGAAGGGGCGGGGAGGTATAATTCACCCCTCCACTTT. Residues: CASSQEGAGRYNSPLHF.

This clonotype came up a few times. This CDR3 is CASSAGLAGDLLDEQYF. The CDR3 region has the DNA TGTGCCAGCAGTGCGGGACTAGCGGGGGACCTCCTAGACGAGCAGTACTTC. The rearrangement joins TRBV12-3 or TRBV12-4 to TRBJ2-7; 14 bases line up with TRBD2. V shed 5 bases and J 5 bases; nucleotides not matched to a gene: 11. The CDR3 loop spans 17 amino acids.

This clonotype was detected only a few times. CDR3 DNA sequence: TGTGCCAGCAGCTTAGCGCCCGGAGGGAGCACTGAAGCTTTCTTT. This sequence encodes CASSLAPGGSTEAFF. The genes are TRBV7-2 and TRBJ1-1; D is unresolved. Trimming cost V 0 bases and J 4 bases, with 12 bases left between them. The CDR3 has 15 residues. Per the germline V gene, CDR1 is SGHTA and CDR2 is FQGNSA. Using reference TRBV7-2 and TRBJ1-1 for the parts outside the CDR3, the full variable domain is GAGVSQSPSNKVTEKGKDVELRCDPISGHTALYWYRQSLGQGLEFLIYFQGNSAPDKSGLPSDRFSAERTGGSVSTLTIQRTQQEDSAVYLCASSLAPGGSTEAFFGQGTRLTVV.

This clonotype was detected only a few times. The V gene is TRBV6-5, the J gene TRBJ1-2, with D perhaps matching TRBD1 (5 bases). The germline V gene has CDR1 MNHEY and CDR2 SVGAGI. This CDR3 has 15 amino acids. V lost 2 bases and J 4 bases, leaving 14 bases between the germline ends. The CDR3 is CASSYLQGAIYGYTF. DNA for the CDR3: TGTGCCAGCAGTTACCTCCAGGGAGCTATCTATGGCTACACCTTC.

A few counts support this clonotype. This rearrangement joins TRBV4-3 to TRBJ2-2, with D uncertain. The germline gives CDR1 LGHNA, CDR2 YSLEER. The ends were cut back, 4 bases at V and 8 bases at J, with 11 bases in the middle. The CDR3 has 13 amino acids. The CDR3 coding sequence is TGCGCCAGCAGCCGGTATATGTGGGGGGAGCTGTTTTTT. This encodes CASSRYMWGELFF.

The rearrangement joins TRBV19 to TRBJ2-3, with D uncertain. Germline V gene data show CDR1 as LNHDA and CDR2 as SQIVND (reference sequence). V was trimmed by 7 bases and J by 0 bases, leaving 11 bases between them. The CDR3 length is 14 residues. The CDR3 DNA reads TGTGCCAGTACCCCTGGCGTCAGCACAGATACGCAGTATTTT. Protein: CASTPGVSTDTQYF.

This clonotype was seen only a few times. V and J are TRBV5-1 and TRBJ2-3; 11 positions match TRBD2. The germline gives CDR1 SGHRS, CDR2 YFSETQ. V lost 3 bases, J lost 2 bases, and 8 bases stayed unmatched. CDR3 size: 17 residues. This chain's CDR3 is CASSSRPLAGATDTQYF. In DNA form, the CDR3 reads TGCGCCAGCAGCTCAAGGCCACTAGCGGGGGCCACAGATACGCAGTATTTT.

The chain uses TRBV29-1 and TRBJ1-2; D gene ambiguous. Germline V gives CDR1 SQVTM, CDR2 ANQGSEA. Trimming removed 5 bases at V and 4 bases at J, with 11 bases between. CDR3 length: 12 amino acids. CDR3 in amino acids: CSVSALLYGYTF. The CDR3 nucleotides are TGCAGCGTTTCCGCGCTCCTCTATGGCTACACCTTC.

The chain has TRBV7-2 and TRBJ2-1; the match to TRBD2 covers 7 bases. The V and J ends lost 5 bases and 8 bases, in that order; junction bases with no gene match: 12. The CDR3 has 15 residues. Germline V lookup: CDR1 SGHTA, CDR2 FQGNSA. The CDR3 loop reads CASSRGRGSVHEQFF. The DNA of the CDR3 is TGTGCCAGCAGCCGAGGGAGGGGTTCGGTGCATGAGCAGTTCTTC. The full variable domain, rest sourced from reference TRBV7-2 and TRBJ2-1, is GAGVSQSPSNKVTEKGKDVELRCDPISGHTALYWYRQSLGQGLEFLIYFQGNSAPDKSGLPSDRFSAERTGGSVSTLTIQRTQQEDSAVYLCASSRGRGSVHEQFFGPGTRLTVL.

The sample holds a few counts of this clonotype. The V call is TRBV6-5, the J call TRBJ2-1; tentatively, D is TRBD2 (6 bases). Germline V CDR1 and CDR2: MNHEY, SVGAGI. V lost 6 bases to trimming and J lost 4 bases, with 10 bases between them. This CDR3 is built from 13 residues. This CDR3 reads CASRAGGYNEQFF. CDR3 in DNA: TGTGCCAGCAGGGCCGGGGGTTACAATGAGCAGTTCTTC.

This clonotype was seen a few times. The genes are TRBV19 and TRBJ1-4; weak D call: TRBD1 (6 bases). Germline values: CDR1 LNHDA, CDR2 SQIVND (reference sequence). The CDR3 totals 13 residues. The V and J ends lost 6 bases and 5 bases respectively, with 10 bases between them. CDR3 region: CASSDRKNEKLFF. DNA for the CDR3: TGTGCCAGTAGCGACAGGAAAAATGAAAAACTGTTTTTT.

The chain is built from TRBV4-2 and TRBJ2-7; 12 bases fit TRBD1. J lost 3 bases, V lost 2 bases, and 8 bases had no gene match. The germline V gene has CDR1 LGHNA and CDR2 YNFKEQ. The CDR3 runs to 17 residues. The CDR3 DNA reads TGTGCCAGCAGCCAACCACTTGGGACAGGGGGCCTCTACGAGCAGTACTTC. Translating gives CASSQPLGTGGLYEQYF.

In its sample, this clonotype was seen a few times. The chain recombines TRBV3-1 with TRBJ1-3, with TRBD1 matching over 8 bases. The CDR3 sequence is 16 residues long. Germline V gives CDR1 LGHDT, CDR2 YNNKEL (reference sequence). J lost 3 bases, V lost 3 bases, and 7 bases had no gene match. DNA for the CDR3: TGTGCCAGCAGCCATCCAGGACAGGGAGGTGGAAACACCATATATTTT. This sequence encodes CASSHPGQGGGNTIYF.

This clonotype has more than one count but fewer than ten. V and J are TRBV12-3 or TRBV12-4 and TRBJ1-5; D is possibly TRBD1 (6 bases). V lost 7 bases, J lost 9 bases, and 22 bases lay in between. This CDR3 has 15 amino acids. DNA for the CDR3: TGTGCCAGCACCCTTGGGGGGGCGCGGATCACGCCCCAGCATTTT. As protein: CASTLGGARITPQHF.

This clonotype turned up a few times. The V call is TRBV5-1, the J call TRBJ2-5; D perhaps matches TRBD1 (5 bases). The CDR3 is made up of 15 amino acids. V was trimmed by 1 base and J by 2 bases, leaving 12 bases between them. CDR1 is SGHRS and CDR2 is YFSETQ in the germline V gene. CDR3 DNA sequence: TGCGCCAGCAGCTTGTTCCAGGGCCTTCAAGAGACCCAGTACTTC. This gives the protein CASSLFQGLQETQYF.

The sample holds many counts of this clonotype. The chain has TRBV25-1 and TRBJ2-5; 8 nucleotides align to TRBD2. Losses at the gene ends were 2 bases for V and 3 bases for J; bases not matched to a gene: 2. Germline CDR1 MGHDK, CDR2 SYGVNS. The CDR3 has 14 amino acids. The CDR3 DNA reads as TGTGCCAGCAGTGAAGCGGGGGGAAAAGAGACCCAGTACTTC. Protein product: CASSEAGGKETQYF.

This chain joins TRBV5-1 and TRBJ2-7; D uncertain. Germline V gene data show CDR1 as SGHRS and CDR2 as YFSETQ. The CDR3 is 14 amino acids. V was clipped by 0 bases and J by 0 bases, with 7 bases between them. The CDR3: CASSLEVSSYEQYF. The CDR3 DNA reads as TGCGCCAGCAGCTTGGAGGTGAGCTCCTACGAGCAGTACTTC.

This clonotype was detected only a few times. This chain connects TRBV6-5 to TRBJ1-1; no definite D call. Trimming stripped 5 bases from V and 7 bases from J, with 8 bases between. CDR3 length equals 11 residues. CDR1 and CDR2 (germline): MNHEY, SVGAGI. Here the CDR3 DNA reads TGTGCCAGCAGTAGTTACATTGAAGCTTTCTTT. It encodes CASSSYIEAFF.

V is TRBV6-5 and J is TRBJ2-5; possibly TRBD1 for D (6 bases). The germline V and J ends were trimmed by 0 bases and 5 bases, with 16 bases remaining between them. The CDR3 extends over 16 amino acids. Per the germline V gene, CDR1 is MNHEY and CDR2 is SVGAGI. In DNA, the CDR3 is TGTGCCAGCAGTTACTCGGGGGCCGGGGCGTGGGAGACCCAGTACTTC. This translates into CASSYSGAGAWETQYF.